Following are 12 T cell receptor beta chains from one sample sequenced in a study of Ad26.COV2.S vaccination and SARS-CoV-2 variants. Treatment described: some 19 received Ad26.COV2.S at low or high dose, single or two shots; five or six received placebo; per-sample allocation not given. Sampling happened 63 days after the first vaccine or placebo injection. Using immunoSEQ multiplex PCR, the repertoire was profiled, and TCRdb retains in-frame clones only, with some absent. The data hold approximately 340,000 clones, with 70% to 90% observed a single time. Sample: peripheral blood, taken in a trial of Ad26.COV2.S vaccine versus placebo. All receptors come from a person aged 18-60 years who received the Ad26.COV2.S COVID-19 vaccine or a placebo.

J is TRBJ2-3 and V is TRBV4-3, with D possibly TRBD2 on 5 matching bases. Trimming stripped 0 bases from V and 2 bases from J, with 6 bases between. The CDR3 is made up of 14 amino acids. From germline, CDR1 is LGHNA and CDR2 YSLEER. CDR3 in amino acids: CASSQDGVTDTQYF. The CDR3 DNA follows: TGCGCCAGCAGCCAAGACGGGGTCACAGATACGCAGTATTTT.

This rearrangement joins TRBV19 to TRBJ1-1; D is possibly TRBD1 (6 bases). V gave up 6 bases and J gave up 1 base, with 12 bases separating them. This CDR3 comprises 14 residues. The V gene's germline CDR1 is LNHDA and CDR2 SQIVND (reference sequence). The CDR3 coding sequence is TGTGCCAGTAGCACAGGGTTAAGGAACACTGAAGCTTTCTTT. It codes for CASSTGLRNTEAFF.

CDR3 nucleotides: TGCGCCAGCAGCCAAGCGTCAGGGAACTATGGCTACACCTTC. Translated, it gives CASSQASGNYGYTF. The chain has TRBV4-1 and TRBJ1-2, with D maybe TRBD1 (5 bases). The length of the CDR3 is 14 residues. With 1 base removed from V and 2 bases from J, the gap between germline ends came to 8 bases. Germline V gene data show CDR1 as MGHRA and CDR2 as YSYEKL.

The chain joins TRBV7-2 to TRBJ2-4, with 8 bases fitting TRBD2. From germline, CDR1 is SGHTA and CDR2 FQGNSA. J gave up 8 bases and V 5 bases, and 11 bases lay outside the gene matches. The CDR3 has 15 amino acids. The CDR3 region is CASSPGGGFMDIQYF. In DNA, the CDR3 is TGTGCCAGCAGCCCGGGGGGGGGTTTCATGGACATTCAGTACTTC. The full variable domain, in which reference TRBV7-2 and TRBJ2-4 provide the parts outside the CDR3, is GAGVSQSPSNKVTEKGKDVELRCDPISGHTALYWYRQSLGQGLEFLIYFQGNSAPDKSGLPSDRFSAERTGGSVSTLTIQRTQQEDSAVYLCASSPGGGFMDIQYFGAGTRLSVL.

In DNA, the CDR3 is TGTGCCAGCAGCTTAGGGGTTTCCTACAATGAGCAGTTCTTC. Translating gives CASSLGVSYNEQFF. The chain links TRBV11-3 to TRBJ2-1; D remains unclear. The germline V and J ends were trimmed by 1 base and 1 base, with 5 bases remaining between them. CDR1 SGHNT and CDR2 YENEEA come from the germline V gene. This CDR3 is 14 amino acids long.

This clone was seen just once. The rearrangement joins TRBV2 to TRBJ2-7, with 9 bases matching TRBD1. V gave up 10 bases and J gave up 2 bases; unmatched junction bases: 6. Germline V gene data show CDR1 as SNHLY and CDR2 as FYNNEI. The CDR3 contains 13 residues. In DNA form, the CDR3 reads TGTGCCACCGGGACAGGGTCGACCTACGAGCAGTACTTC. It specifies CATGTGSTYEQYF.

The chain links TRBV5-1 to TRBJ1-2, with a possible D match to TRBD1 (6 bases). Germline V gene data show CDR1 as SGHRS and CDR2 as YFSETQ. CDR3 length equals 13 residues. V lost 3 bases and J lost 6, with 12 bases in between. As DNA, the CDR3 is TGCGCCAGCAGCTGGAACAGGGATGATGGCTACACCTTC. Its translation is CASSWNRDDGYTF.

V is TRBV28 and J is TRBJ2-7, with 7 bases aligning to TRBD2. The V and J ends lost 8 bases and 4 bases, in that order; junction bases with no gene match: 11. Germline CDR1 is MDHEN and CDR2 is SYDVKM. The CDR3 totals 14 residues. The CDR3, as DNA: TGTGCCAGCGTGCGAGCGGGGCAAATATACGAGCAGTACTTC. Translation: CASVRAGQIYEQYF.

The V gene is TRBV19, the J gene TRBJ1-5; the D gene is possibly TRBD1 (6 bases). Germline loops: CDR1 LNHDA, CDR2 SQIVND (reference sequence). The CDR3 has 14 residues. The ends were cut back, 2 bases at V and 7 bases at J, with 12 bases in the middle. CDR3: CASSISQGSQPQHF. For the CDR3, the DNA is TGTGCCAGTAGTATATCCCAGGGGTCCCAGCCCCAGCATTTT. Filled out from reference TRBV19 and TRBJ1-5, the complete variable domain reads DGGITQSPKYLFRKEGQNVTLSCEQNLNHDAMYWYRQDPGQGLRLIYYSQIVNDFQKGDIAEGYSVSREKKESFPLTVTSAQKNPTAFYLCASSISQGSQPQHFGDGTRLSIL.

J is TRBJ2-3 and V is TRBV28; TRBD1 is a possible D gene (6 bases). The germline CDR1 and CDR2 sequences are MDHEN and SYDVKM. The CDR3 runs to 13 residues. Trimming took 8 bases from V and 0 from J, leaving 9 bases between them. CDR3 DNA: TGTGCCAGCTACCAGGGGAGCACAGATACGCAGTATTTT. Protein sequence: CASYQGSTDTQYF.

V gene TRBV6-5 combines with J gene TRBJ2-2; 9 nucleotides align to TRBD1. Germline CDR1 MNHEY, CDR2 SVGAGI. This CDR3 spans 15 amino acids. V lost 1 base to trimming and J lost 6 bases; unmatched junction nucleotides: 3. This chain's CDR3 is CASSYWRTGAGELFF. CDR3 coding DNA: TGTGCCAGCAGTTACTGGAGGACAGGGGCCGGGGAGCTGTTTTTT.

This rearrangement joins TRBV28 to TRBJ2-7, with TRBD2 matching over 7 bases. V lost 3 bases, J lost 3 bases, and 2 bases stayed unmatched. Germline V gene lookup returns CDR1 MDHEN and CDR2 SYDVKM. The CDR3 is 13 residues long. The CDR3 coding sequence is TGTGCCAGCAGTTTTACTAGCGACTACGAGCAGTACTTC. This translates into CASSFTSDYEQYF.